One T cell receptor beta chain is described in this entry. No antigen is known for it. Samples each yielded at least 6 micrograms of total RNA. This sample was taken from a study of blood T cells in healthy people across ages. The study, taken as a whole, reports: Changes seen in expanded clonotypes were possibly confounded by donor CMV status left unknown.

Alongside a J-beta primer mix, a sample-barcoded 5' primer served in a second PCR lasting about 7 to 11 cycles. Using its own MiXCR run on the 5' RACE reads, TCRdb lists one record per CDR3 protein. The table lists about 770,000 distinct CDR3 sequences, approximately 48% of them singletons. CDR3 size: 14 residues. V was trimmed by 5 bases and J by 1 base, leaving 11 bases between them. The germline CDR1 and CDR2 sequences are MNHEY and SVGAGI. The TCR originated in a man aged 60 to 69 in good health. Sequences were obtained from blood. The genes are TRBV6-5 and TRBJ2-5, with a possible D match to TRBD1 (5 bases). CDR3 bases: TGTGCCAGCAGTACAGCGACAGCCCAAGAGACCCAGTACTTC. This sequence encodes CASSTATAQETQYF.